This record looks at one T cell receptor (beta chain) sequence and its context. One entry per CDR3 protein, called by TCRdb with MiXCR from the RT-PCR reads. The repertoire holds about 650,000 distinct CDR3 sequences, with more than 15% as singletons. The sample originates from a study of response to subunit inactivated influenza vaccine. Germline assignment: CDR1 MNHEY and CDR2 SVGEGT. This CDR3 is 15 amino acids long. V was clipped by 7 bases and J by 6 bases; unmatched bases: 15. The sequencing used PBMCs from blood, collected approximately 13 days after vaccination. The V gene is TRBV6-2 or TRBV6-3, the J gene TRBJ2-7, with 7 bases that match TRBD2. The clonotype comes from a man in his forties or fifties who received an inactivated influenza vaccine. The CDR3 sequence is CASTRVGRIIAEQYF. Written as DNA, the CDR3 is TGTGCCAGCACCCGCGTCGGGAGGATTATTGCCGAGCAGTACTTC.